The 14 T cell receptor beta chains in this list originate from one sample, sequenced in a study of blood T cell repertoires in COVID-19. Using immunoSEQ multiplex PCR, the repertoire was profiled, and TCRdb retains in-frame clones only, with some absent. The data hold 390,000 or so clones, with 80% to 85% observed a single time. What was sequenced was PBMCs or T cells enriched from blood (not recorded which). These receptors originate from a woman aged 45-60 years who had recovered from COVID-19.

This clone appeared a single time. The rearrangement uses TRBV14 and TRBJ1-1; D gene uncertain. V was pared by 1 base and J by 6 bases, with 9 bases between. This CDR3 has 13 residues. The germline V gene has CDR1 SGHDN and CDR2 FVKESK. CDR3 region: CASSQAYGSEAFF. The CDR3 bases are TGTGCCAGCAGCCAAGCTTACGGTTCTGAAGCTTTCTTT.

The chain combines TRBV7-2 with TRBJ2-2; TRBD2 is a possible D gene (5 bases). Germline V lookup: CDR1 SGHTA, CDR2 FQGNSA. The V and J ends lost 7 bases and 6 bases respectively, with 15 bases between them. The CDR3 length is 14 residues. The CDR3 loop is CASNFGERSGELFF. The CDR3 DNA sequence: TGTGCCAGCAACTTCGGGGAAAGGTCCGGGGAGCTGTTTTTT.

The gene calls are TRBV5-4 and TRBJ1-1; 7 bases fit TRBD1. The CDR3 length is 13 residues. Germline-derived CDR1 and CDR2 are SGHNT and YYREEE (reference sequence). V trimming: 2 bases; J trimming: 6 bases; junction bases outside the gene matches: 4. The CDR3 DNA reads as TGTGCCAGCAGCTTCAGGGGGTGGGCTGAAGCTTTCTTT. Encoded protein: CASSFRGWAEAFF.

This clone was seen a handful of times. The gene calls are TRBV19 and TRBJ1-5, with a tentative D call TRBD1 (6 bases). This CDR3 region has 14 residues. V lost 7 bases and J lost 6, with 16 bases in between. Germline values: CDR1 LNHDA, CDR2 SQIVND (reference sequence). CDR3 loop: CASTGQIGIQPQHF. CDR3 sequence (DNA): TGTGCCAGTACAGGACAGATAGGGATTCAGCCCCAGCATTTT.

CDR3 in DNA: TGTGCCTGGAGCCCGGGACAGGGCTACGAGCAGTACTTC. Protein sequence: CAWSPGQGYEQYF. The gene calls are TRBV30 and TRBJ2-7; 9 bases line up with TRBD1. Germline values: CDR1 GTSNPN, CDR2 SVGIG (reference sequence). The CDR3 runs 13 residues. V lost 3 bases and J lost 3; bases outside the gene matches: 3.

This sequence joins TRBV7-9 and TRBJ1-3; D unclear. The ends were cut back, 5 bases at V and 9 bases at J, with 14 bases in the middle. Looked up from germline, CDR1 is SEHNR and CDR2 is FQNEAQ (reference sequence). This CDR3 contains 13 residues. Here the CDR3 reads CASSRLTGGTIYF. The DNA of the CDR3 is TGTGCCAGCAGCCGCCTTACGGGAGGCACCATATATTTT.

The CDR3 spells CASSNQGSQPQHF. In DNA, the CDR3 is TGTGCCAGCAGTAACCAGGGCAGTCAGCCCCAGCATTTT. The V call is TRBV11-2, the J call TRBJ1-5; maybe TRBD1 (5 bases). The V gene lost 6 bases and the J gene lost 6 bases, with 12 bases spanning the gap. CDR1 is SGHAT and CDR2 is FQNNGV in the germline V gene. CDR3 size: 13 residues.

J is TRBJ1-6 and V is TRBV27; TRBD1 is a possible D gene (5 bases). The CDR3 has 14 amino acids. The V and J ends lost 4 bases and 7 bases respectively, with 11 bases between them. From germline, CDR1 is MNHEY and CDR2 SMNVEV (reference sequence). The CDR3 DNA reads as TGTGCCAGCAGTTCGGGGGTAAGAAATTCACCCCTCCACTTT. It specifies CASSSGVRNSPLHF.

This clone was observed once. The chain recombines TRBV18 with TRBJ2-2; weak D call: TRBD1 (6 bases). V was pared by 6 bases and J by 4 bases, with 12 bases between. This CDR3 has 14 amino acids. Per germline, CDR1 KGHSH and CDR2 LQKENI. CDR3 bases: TGTGCCAGCTCGCTGGGACAAACCACCGGGGAGCTGTTTTTT. Translated: CASSLGQTTGELFF.

This rearrangement joins TRBV7-3 to TRBJ1-1; TRBD1 is a possible D gene (6 bases). This CDR3 is built from 16 residues. Trimming removed 4 bases at V and 0 bases at J, with 15 bases between. Germline V gives CDR1 SGHTA, CDR2 FQGTGA. This CDR3 is CASSSTPRDMNTEAFF. DNA for the CDR3: TGTGCCAGCAGCTCCACCCCCAGGGACATGAACACTGAAGCTTTCTTT.

The chain recombines TRBV6-1 with TRBJ1-6; D remains ambiguous. Germline assignment: CDR1 MNHNS and CDR2 SASEGT. The CDR3 consists of 17 residues. Between the trimmed V and J ends, which lost 2 bases and 4 bases, there was a span of 15 bases. The CDR3 coding sequence is TGTGCCAGCAGTGAATTAATGTCTATCTCTTATAATTCACCCCTCCACTTT. Translating it yields CASSELMSISYNSPLHF.

A few counts support this clone. Other DNA variants within this sample encode the same CDR3. This chain connects TRBV7-9 to TRBJ1-1, with D possibly being TRBD1 (5 bases). This CDR3 is built from 13 residues. Trimming took off 2 bases at V and 6 bases at J, with 10 bases between the two ends. Germline V CDR1 and CDR2: SEHNR, FQNEAQ (reference sequence). The CDR3 protein is CASSLRGSAEAFF. DNA for the CDR3: TGTGCCAGCAGCTTAAGGGGATCCGCTGAAGCTTTCTTT.

In nucleotides, the CDR3 is TGCGCCAGCAGCCGATTTACAGGGGAAGAGACCCAGTACTTC. It yields the protein CASSRFTGEETQYF. V is TRBV4-3 and J is TRBJ2-5; TRBD1 aligns across 7 bases. This CDR3 comprises 14 residues. V shed 4 bases and J 3 bases; nucleotides not matched to a gene: 5. Per germline, CDR1 LGHNA and CDR2 YSLEER.

The chain couples TRBV5-1 to TRBJ1-6; D gene uncertain. This CDR3 has 16 residues. The germline V gene encodes CDR1 SGHRS and CDR2 YFSETQ. Trimming pared 4 bases from V and 7 bases from J, leaving 18 bases between. The CDR3 DNA follows: TGCGCCAGCAGCATCTATTCTGGGCAGAGAAATTCACCCCTCCACTTT. Its protein product is CASSIYSGQRNSPLHF.